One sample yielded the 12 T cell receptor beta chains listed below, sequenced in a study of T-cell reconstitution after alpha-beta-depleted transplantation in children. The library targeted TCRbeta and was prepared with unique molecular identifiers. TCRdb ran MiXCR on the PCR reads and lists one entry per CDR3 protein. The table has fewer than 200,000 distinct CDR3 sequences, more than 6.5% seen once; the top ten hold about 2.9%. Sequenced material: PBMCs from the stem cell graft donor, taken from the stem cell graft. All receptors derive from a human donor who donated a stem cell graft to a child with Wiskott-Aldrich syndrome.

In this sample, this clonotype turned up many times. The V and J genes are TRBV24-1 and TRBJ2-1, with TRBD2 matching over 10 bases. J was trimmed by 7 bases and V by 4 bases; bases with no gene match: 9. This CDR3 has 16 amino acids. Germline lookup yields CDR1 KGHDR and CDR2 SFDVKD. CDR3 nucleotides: TGTGCCACCAGTGAGAACCTAGCGGGAGTCAAGAATGAGCAGTTCTTC. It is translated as CATSENLAGVKNEQFF.

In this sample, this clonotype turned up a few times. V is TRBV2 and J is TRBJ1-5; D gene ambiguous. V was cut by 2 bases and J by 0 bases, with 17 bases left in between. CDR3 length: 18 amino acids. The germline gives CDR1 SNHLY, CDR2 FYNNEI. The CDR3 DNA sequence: TGTGCCAGCAGTGAAATCCATAGTGGTACGGATAGCAATCAGCCCCAGCATTTT. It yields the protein CASSEIHSGTDSNQPQHF.

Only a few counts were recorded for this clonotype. The CDR3 DNA reads as TGTGCCAGCAGCTTATTCGGGAACACCGGGGAGCTGTTTTTT. This translates into CASSLFGNTGELFF. J is TRBJ2-2 and V is TRBV7-9; D not resolved. Trimming pared 2 bases from V and 1 base from J, leaving 5 bases between. Germline V lookup: CDR1 SEHNR, CDR2 FQNEAQ (reference sequence). The CDR3 runs 14 residues.

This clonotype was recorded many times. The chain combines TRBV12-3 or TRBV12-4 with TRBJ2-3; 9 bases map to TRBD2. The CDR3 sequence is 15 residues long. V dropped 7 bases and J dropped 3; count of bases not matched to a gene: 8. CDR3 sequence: CASTYWAGGTDTQYF. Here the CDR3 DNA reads TGTGCCAGCACATATTGGGCGGGGGGGACAGATACGCAGTATTTT.

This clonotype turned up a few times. CDR3 DNA: TGCAGTGCTAGAGACCCCCGTAGGGGGGGGACGCAGCCCCAGCATTTT. Residues: CSARDPRRGGTQPQHF. V and J are TRBV20-1 and TRBJ1-5; TRBD1 is a possible D gene (6 bases). Looked up from germline, CDR1 is DFQATT and CDR2 is SNEGSKA (reference sequence). CDR3 length: 16 amino acids. V shed 0 bases and J shed 7 bases, with 19 bases lying between them.

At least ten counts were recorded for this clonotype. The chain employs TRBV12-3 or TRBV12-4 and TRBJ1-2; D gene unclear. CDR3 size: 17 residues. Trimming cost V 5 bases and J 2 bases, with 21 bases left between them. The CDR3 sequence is CASSPSPLKVVNYGYTF. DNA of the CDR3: TGTGCCAGCAGTCCCTCCCCGTTGAAGGTCGTAAACTATGGCTACACCTTC.

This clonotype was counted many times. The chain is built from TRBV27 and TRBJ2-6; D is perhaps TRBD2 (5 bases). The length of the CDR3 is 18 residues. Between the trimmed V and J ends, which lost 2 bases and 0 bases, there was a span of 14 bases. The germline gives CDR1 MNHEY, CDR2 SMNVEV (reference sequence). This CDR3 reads CASSLGGRSSSGANVLTF. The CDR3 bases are TGTGCCAGCAGTTTAGGCGGGCGTTCGAGCTCTGGGGCCAACGTCCTGACTTTC.

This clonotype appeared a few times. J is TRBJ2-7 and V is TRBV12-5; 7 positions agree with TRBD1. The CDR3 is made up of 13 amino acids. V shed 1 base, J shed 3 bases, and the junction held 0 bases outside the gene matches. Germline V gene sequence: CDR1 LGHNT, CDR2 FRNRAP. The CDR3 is CASGLGQGYEQYF. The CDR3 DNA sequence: TGTGCTAGTGGTTTGGGACAGGGCTACGAGCAGTACTTC.

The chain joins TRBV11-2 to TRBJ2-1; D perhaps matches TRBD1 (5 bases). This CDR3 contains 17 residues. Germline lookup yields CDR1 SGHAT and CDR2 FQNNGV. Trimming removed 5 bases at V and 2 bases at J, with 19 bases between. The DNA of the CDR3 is TGTGCCAGCAGCGCAGACAGCCCGGAATTGACCTACAATGAGCAGTTCTTC. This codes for CASSADSPELTYNEQFF.

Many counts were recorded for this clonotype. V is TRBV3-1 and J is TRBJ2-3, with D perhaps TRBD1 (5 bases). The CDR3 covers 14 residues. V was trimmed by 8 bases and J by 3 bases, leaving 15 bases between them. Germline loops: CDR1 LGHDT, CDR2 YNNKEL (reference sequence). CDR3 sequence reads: CASGLRGSTDTQYF. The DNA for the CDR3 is TGTGCCAGCGGTCTAAGGGGTAGTACAGATACGCAGTATTTT.

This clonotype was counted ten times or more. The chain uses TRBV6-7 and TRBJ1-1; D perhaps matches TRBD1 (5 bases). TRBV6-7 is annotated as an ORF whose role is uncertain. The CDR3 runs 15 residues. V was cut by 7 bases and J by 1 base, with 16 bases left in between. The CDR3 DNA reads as TGTGCCAGCACCAAACTCCAGGGTCGGAACACTGAAGCTTTCTTT. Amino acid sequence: CASTKLQGRNTEAFF.

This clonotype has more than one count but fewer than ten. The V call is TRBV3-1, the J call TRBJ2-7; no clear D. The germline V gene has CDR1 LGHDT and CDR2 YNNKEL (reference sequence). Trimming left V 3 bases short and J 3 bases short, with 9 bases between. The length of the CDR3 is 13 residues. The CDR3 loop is CASSQETLYEQYF. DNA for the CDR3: TGTGCCAGCAGCCAGGAGACACTCTACGAGCAGTACTTC.